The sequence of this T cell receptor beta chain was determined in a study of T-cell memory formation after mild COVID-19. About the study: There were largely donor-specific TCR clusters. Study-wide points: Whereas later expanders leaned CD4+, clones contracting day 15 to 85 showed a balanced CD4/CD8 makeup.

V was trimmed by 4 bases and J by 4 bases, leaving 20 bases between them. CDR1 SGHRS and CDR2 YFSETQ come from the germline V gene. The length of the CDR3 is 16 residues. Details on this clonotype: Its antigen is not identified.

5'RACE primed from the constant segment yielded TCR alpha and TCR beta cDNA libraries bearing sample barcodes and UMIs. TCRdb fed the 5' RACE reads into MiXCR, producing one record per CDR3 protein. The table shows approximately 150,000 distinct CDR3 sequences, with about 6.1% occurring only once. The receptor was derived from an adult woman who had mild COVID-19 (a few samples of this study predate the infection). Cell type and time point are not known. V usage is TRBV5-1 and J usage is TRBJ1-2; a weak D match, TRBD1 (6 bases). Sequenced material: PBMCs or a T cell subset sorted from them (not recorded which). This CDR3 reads CASSPTVGAGGYGYTF. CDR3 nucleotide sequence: TGCGCCAGCAGCCCGACCGTGGGGGCAGGTGGCTATGGCTACACCTTC.